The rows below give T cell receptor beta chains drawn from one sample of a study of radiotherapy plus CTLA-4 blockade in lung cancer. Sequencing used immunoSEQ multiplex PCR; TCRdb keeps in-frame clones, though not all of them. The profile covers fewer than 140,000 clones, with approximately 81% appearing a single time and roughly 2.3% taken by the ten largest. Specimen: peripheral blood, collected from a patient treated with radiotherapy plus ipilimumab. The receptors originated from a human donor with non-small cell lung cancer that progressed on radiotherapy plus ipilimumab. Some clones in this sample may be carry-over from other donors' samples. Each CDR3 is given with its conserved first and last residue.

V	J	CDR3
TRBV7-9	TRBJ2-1	CASSPPGLAGRNEQFF
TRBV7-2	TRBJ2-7	CASSPRTGFSYEQYF
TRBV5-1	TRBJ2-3	CASSLLGLAGTDTQYF
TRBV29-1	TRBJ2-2	CSVDPAQGNTGELFF
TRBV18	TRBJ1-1	CASSPHMNTEAFF
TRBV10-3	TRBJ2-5	CAISESRPQETQYF
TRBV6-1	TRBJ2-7	CASREDVRSSYEQYF
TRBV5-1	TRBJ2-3	CASSHGQGSDTQYF
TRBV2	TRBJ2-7	CASAGYNEQYF
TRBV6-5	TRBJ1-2	CASSYRDSRGYTF
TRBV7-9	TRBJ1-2	CASSLGRDYGYTF
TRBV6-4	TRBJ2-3	CASSDLDRGCKDTQYF
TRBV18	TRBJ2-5	CASSPLAGGETQYF
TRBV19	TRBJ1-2	CASSRDGENDYGYTF